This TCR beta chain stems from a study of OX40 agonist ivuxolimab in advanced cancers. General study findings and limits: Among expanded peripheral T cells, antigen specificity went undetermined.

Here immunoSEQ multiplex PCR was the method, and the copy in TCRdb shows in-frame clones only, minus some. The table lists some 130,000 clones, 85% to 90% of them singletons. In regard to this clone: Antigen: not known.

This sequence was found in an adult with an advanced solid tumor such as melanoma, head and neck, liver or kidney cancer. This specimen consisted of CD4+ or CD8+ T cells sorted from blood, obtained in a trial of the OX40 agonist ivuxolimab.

CDR3 protein: CASSQPRALGEQYF. The DNA for the CDR3 is TGTGCCAGCAGCCAGCCCAGGGCCTTAGGCGAGCAGTACTTC. The V gene is TRBV6-6, the J gene TRBJ2-7; a possible D gene is TRBD1 (5 bases). Germline V CDR1 and CDR2: MNHNY, SVGAGI (reference sequence). With 6 bases removed from V and 6 bases from J, the gap between germline ends came to 18 bases. The CDR3 runs 14 residues.